This passage covers 8 T cell receptor beta chains from one sample sequenced in a study of cytomegalovirus exposure and HLA in healthy donors. Some clones are missing from TCRdb's copy, which holds only in-frame ones; the method was immunoSEQ multiplex PCR. The sample holds 170,000 or so clones, about 80% seen once. The material sequenced was PBMCs. These receptor sequences come from a woman under 30 in good health and CMV-seropositive.

The chain employs TRBV27 and TRBJ2-7, with TRBD1 identical over 7 bases. V shed 6 bases and J 2 bases; nucleotides not matched to a gene: 7. Germline lookup yields CDR1 MNHEY and CDR2 SMNVEV (reference sequence). The CDR3 runs 14 residues. The CDR3 region has the DNA TGTGCCAGCAGCCCATCGACAGGGACCTACGAGCAGTACTTC. It yields the protein CASSPSTGTYEQYF.

The CDR3 here is CASSLSGREQFF. The CDR3 bases are TGTGCCAGCAGTTTATCGGGGAGGGAGCAGTTCTTC. The rearrangement uses TRBV27 and TRBJ2-1; possible D gene TRBD2, 6 bases. Trimming removed 0 bases from V and 10 bases from J, with 7 bases in between. Germline V lookup: CDR1 MNHEY, CDR2 SMNVEV (reference sequence). This CDR3 comprises 12 residues.

The J gene is TRBJ1-4, the V gene TRBV16; D is unresolved. Germline V CDR1 and CDR2: KGHSY, FQNENV. The CDR3 has 17 residues. V was clipped by 2 bases and J by 4 bases, with 17 bases between them. The CDR3 loop is CASSQTARMGSNEKLFF. The CDR3 coding sequence is TGTGCCAGCAGCCAAACTGCGAGGATGGGGAGTAATGAAAAACTGTTTTTT. The full variable domain, with the rest looked up from reference TRBV16 and TRBJ1-4, is GEEVAQTPKHLVRGEGQKAKLYCAPIKGHSYVFWYQQVLKNEFKFLISFQNENVFDETGMPKERFSAKCLPNSPCSLEIQATKLEDSAVYFCASSQTARMGSNEKLFFGSGTQLSVL.

The DNA of the CDR3 is TGCAGCGTCGGCCTCGACAGGGAAGCCGTCCACACCATATATTTT. This codes for CSVGLDREAVHTIYF. V and J are TRBV29-1 and TRBJ1-3; 7 bases line up with TRBD1. Germline CDR1 SQVTM, CDR2 ANQGSEA. The CDR3 totals 15 residues. With 6 bases clipped from V and 8 bases from J, the junction kept 16 bases outside the gene matches. Based on the CDR3 plus reference TRBV29-1 and TRBJ1-3, the full variable domain is SAVISQKPSRDICQRGTSLTIQCQVDSQVTMMFWYRQQPGQSLTLIATANQGSEATYESGFVIDKFPISRPNLTFSTLTVSNMSPEDSSIYLCSVGLDREAVHTIYFGEGSWLTVV.

J is TRBJ2-7 and V is TRBV6-5; TRBD1 matches at 9 bases. This CDR3 has 14 residues. Germline V gene sequence: CDR1 MNHEY, CDR2 SVGAGI. The J segment lost 6 bases and the V segment lost 6 bases, leaving 9 bases of the junction unmatched. The CDR3 loop is CASSPGTGTSEQYF. The CDR3, as DNA: TGTGCCAGCAGCCCCGGGACAGGGACGAGCGAGCAGTACTTC.

The CDR3, as DNA: TGTGCCAGCAGTAAACTAGCGGCGACCTCCGGGGCCCAGTACTTC. Protein product: CASSKLAATSGAQYF. The V and J genes are TRBV6-6 and TRBJ2-5, with 8 bases that match TRBD2. This CDR3 comprises 15 residues. Germline CDR1 is MNHNY and CDR2 is SVGAGI (reference sequence). V dropped 5 bases and J dropped 9; count of bases not matched to a gene: 14.

This clone was picked up one time. The genes are TRBV5-1 and TRBJ1-2, with 9 bases matching TRBD1. J was trimmed by 2 bases and V by 6 bases; bases with no gene match: 8. The CDR3 contains 15 residues. Germline V lookup: CDR1 SGHRS, CDR2 YFSETQ. The CDR3 coding sequence is TGCGCCAGCACCCCCGGGACAGGGACAAACTATGGCTACACCTTC. Translating gives CASTPGTGTNYGYTF.

V gene TRBV5-5 combines with J gene TRBJ1-6; perhaps TRBD1 as D (6 bases). V gave up 4 bases and J gave up 5 bases, with 16 bases separating them. Germline values: CDR1 SGHKS, CDR2 YYEKEE (reference sequence). The CDR3 extends over 16 amino acids. This CDR3 is CASSPLRNRDNSPLHF. As DNA, the CDR3 is TGTGCCAGCAGCCCGCTTAGGAACAGGGATAATTCACCCCTCCACTTT.